This T cell receptor (beta chain) stems from a study of vaccination and CD4 T cells after COVID-19. Study-level background: Every participant had a vaccine, which was either BNT162b2 or mRNA-1273, given in two doses. Control cultures were given a CEFX pool, an HIV-1 Nef pool, or no peptide.

An Oncomine TCR Beta short-read assay was used to sequence the DNA from cultured CD4+ T cells. TCRdb passed the PCR reads through MiXCR, listing each CDR3 protein once. The repertoire holds about 18,000 distinct CDR3 sequences, with about 50% as singletons. V lost 0 bases and J 7 bases, leaving 12 bases between the germline ends. CDR1 and CDR2 from the germline V gene are KGHSH and LQKENI. The CDR3 is 14 amino acids. Study-wide findings and caveats: For SARS-CoV-2-reactive clonotypes, the median went from about 22 to 38, a nonsignificant increase.

Regarding this clonotype: As yet, its antigen is unknown.

Treatment reported: roughly 11-day PBMC culture with coronavirus spike peptide pools or control peptides (ViraFEST assay). Culture conditions combined fewer than 2.5 million PBMCs per well with 9.5 to 10 IU/ml IL-2 and about 10 ug/ml peptide pools. V and J are TRBV18 and TRBJ2-5; D is possibly TRBD2 (6 bases). The clonotype originates from a human donor who had recovered from COVID-19. Sequences were obtained from CD4+ T cells from blood, cultured in vitro. Here the CDR3 reads CASSPPEGLATQYF. As DNA, the CDR3 is TGTGCCAGCTCACCACCGGAGGGCTTAGCGACCCAGTACTTC. Using reference TRBV18 and TRBJ2-5 for the parts outside the CDR3, the full variable domain is NAGVMQNPRHLVRRRGQEARLRCSPMKGHSHVYWYRQLPEEGLKFMVYLQKENIIDESGMPKERFSAEFPKEGPSILRIQQVVRGDSAAYFCASSPPEGLATQYFGPGTRLLVL.